The TCR beta chain described here comes from a study of graft-versus-host responses after intestinal transplantation. Germline values: CDR1 MNHEY, CDR2 SMNVEV (reference sequence). This CDR3 has 17 amino acids. The V end was cut by 2 bases, the J end by 3 bases, with 20 bases between. Method: immunoSEQ multiplex PCR; TCRdb's copy keeps in-frame clones and lacks some. The sample includes 30,000 to 45,000 clones, roughly four fifths of them seen just once. This specimen consisted of PBMCs, obtained about 1,000 days after transplant. This clonotype was obtained from a human patient who received an intestinal transplant, so some T cells may come from the graft donor. The rearrangement joins TRBV27 to TRBJ2-7; D remains unclear. The CDR3 reads CASSLTGVLGNLYEQYF. CDR3 sequence (DNA): TGTGCCAGCAGTTTAACTGGAGTGCTGGGAAACCTCTACGAGCAGTACTTC.